This T cell receptor (beta chain) was profiled in a study of metastatic and nonmetastatic thyroid tumors. Study overall: It was across blood and tumor or nodule tissue from malignant and benign thyroid patients that repertoires were compared.

The germline V and J ends were trimmed by 4 bases and 4 bases, with 10 bases remaining between them. This CDR3 has 13 amino acids. Germline loops: CDR1 SGHTA, CDR2 FQGNSA. Among the patients, none had received any treatment before thyroid surgery. TCRdb re-called the PCR reads with MiXCR. The table has about 17,000 clones, 26% seen once. This clonotype was obtained from a female donor with papillary thyroid cancer or a benign thyroid nodule (not recorded which). Some clones in this sample may be carry-over from other donors' samples. V gene TRBV7-2 combines with J gene TRBJ1-1; D unresolved. Sequencing used tumor tissue. The CDR3 is CASSSVGITEAFF. In DNA form, the CDR3 reads TGTGCCAGCAGCTCGGTGGGAATCACTGAAGCTTTCTTT.